This TCR beta chain was observed in a study of T cells in Graves' hyperthyroidism and ophthalmopathy. Notes on the study in general: Stable hyperthyroidism and ophthalmopathy were separated using 13 V-J signatures.

Note on this clonotype: No antigen is known for it.

With 5 bases clipped from V and 6 bases from J, the junction kept 6 bases outside the gene matches. CDR3 length: 13 amino acids. Germline V gives CDR1 MDHEN, CDR2 SYDVKM. RNA transcripts served as the template for amplifying TCR beta CDR3 regions. The TCR CDR3 was amplified in a first-round RT-PCR using the HTBI primer set. TCRdb re-called the multiplex PCR reads with MiXCR, one entry per CDR3 protein. The table lists 300,000 to 450,000 distinct CDR3 sequences, roughly 12% of them singletons, with about 20% in the top ten. This sequence joins TRBV28 and TRBJ1-1, with 7 positions matching TRBD1. This receptor was identified in a man aged 25-40 years with Graves' hyperthyroidism that later progressed to Graves' ophthalmopathy. Sequenced input: blood. The CDR3 bases are TGTGCCAGCAGTCCAGTTGACAGGGCTGAAGCTTTCTTT. Translating gives CASSPVDRAEAFF.